These 27 T cell receptor beta chains came from one sample sequenced in a study of cytomegalovirus exposure and HLA in healthy donors. Profiled with immunoSEQ multiplex PCR; TCRdb holds only in-frame clones, not every one. The data hold some 140,000 clones, with around 85% observed a single time. Sequenced: PBMCs. The source is a young man in good health and CMV-seronegative.

V gene TRBV19 combines with J gene TRBJ2-4; a weak D match, TRBD1 (8 bases). CDR1 and CDR2 from the germline V gene are LNHDA and SQIVND (reference sequence). The V and J ends lost 5 bases and 7 bases respectively, with 15 bases between them. The CDR3 runs to 14 residues. This CDR3 reads CASSLTGGGNIQYF. Written as DNA, the CDR3 is TGTGCCAGTAGTTTAACAGGGGGAGGGAACATTCAGTACTTC.

This clone has just one count. The rearrangement uses TRBV5-8 and TRBJ2-2, with TRBD1 matching 7 bases. This CDR3 spans 15 amino acids. The ends lost 0 bases at V and 5 bases at J; junction bases unmatched: 4. Germline V gives CDR1 SGHTS, CDR2 YDEGEE. The chain's CDR3 is CASSLVSRGTGELFF. The DNA for the CDR3 is TGTGCCAGCAGCTTGGTGTCCAGGGGGACCGGGGAGCTGTTTTTT.

CDR3 sequence: CASSPEYVAGQFF. CDR3 nucleotides: TGCGCCAGCAGTCCTGAGTATGTCGCGGGGCAGTTCTTC. V usage is TRBV10-2 and J usage is TRBJ2-1; TRBD2 is a possible D gene (5 bases). The CDR3 length is 13 residues. Germline CDR1 and CDR2: WSHSY and SAAADI. Between the trimmed V and J ends, which lost 5 bases and 12 bases, there was a span of 17 bases.

The chain couples TRBV5-1 to TRBJ2-7, with 7 bases identical to TRBD1. This CDR3 comprises 16 residues. The J segment lost 3 bases and the V segment lost 0 bases, leaving 9 bases of the junction unmatched. CDR1 is SGHRS, CDR2 YFSETQ, per germline. The DNA for the CDR3 is TGCGCCAGCAGCTTGGGGAGGACAGGCGGAGTCTACGAGCAGTACTTC. Its protein is CASSLGRTGGVYEQYF.

The genes are TRBV5-1 and TRBJ2-7; D is perhaps TRBD1 (5 bases). The CDR3 totals 13 residues. Trimming took off 1 base at V and 5 bases at J, with 10 bases between the two ends. CDR1 is SGHRS and CDR2 is YFSETQ in the germline V gene. The CDR3 here is CASSLQGTDEQYF. DNA of the CDR3: TGCGCCAGCAGCTTGCAGGGTACCGACGAGCAGTACTTC.

J is TRBJ2-2 and V is TRBV28, with D tentatively TRBD1 (5 bases). The CDR3 is made up of 14 amino acids. Trimming removed 3 bases from V and 6 bases from J, with 11 bases in between. Germline CDR1 MDHEN, CDR2 SYDVKM. The CDR3 DNA reads TGTGCCAGCAGTTTCCCACAGGTATCCGGGGAGCTGTTTTTT. It translates to CASSFPQVSGELFF.

The V and J genes are TRBV5-4 and TRBJ2-5; tentative D call: TRBD2 (6 bases). CDR1 and CDR2 (germline): SGHNT, YYREEE (reference sequence). This CDR3 is built from 18 residues. The V gene lost 4 bases and the J gene lost 0 bases, with 22 bases spanning the gap. The CDR3 reads CASSGEAAGTVYQETQYF. CDR3 in DNA: TGTGCCAGCAGCGGTGAAGCGGCGGGGACCGTGTACCAAGAGACCCAGTACTTC.

This clone was detected once. The chain uses TRBV7-9 and TRBJ2-6; D might be TRBD1 (6 bases). The CDR3 contains 16 residues. V lost 4 bases and J 4 bases, leaving 14 bases between the germline ends. CDR1 is SEHNR and CDR2 is FQNEAQ in the germline V gene (reference sequence). The CDR3 spells CASSSLRGSGANVLTF. CDR3 nucleotides: TGTGCCAGCAGCTCGCTGAGGGGGTCCGGGGCCAACGTCCTGACTTTC.

The gene calls are TRBV5-4 and TRBJ2-7, with no clear D. Germline V lookup: CDR1 SGHNT, CDR2 YYREEE (reference sequence). Trimming pared 5 bases from V and 5 bases from J, leaving 17 bases between. The length of the CDR3 is 14 residues. This chain's CDR3 is CASRPRLSSHEQYF. CDR3 sequence (DNA): TGTGCCAGCAGGCCCCGACTTAGCAGCCACGAGCAGTACTTC.

The CDR3 region has the DNA TGTGCCATCAGTGGACAGGAGGATCAGCCCCAGCATTTT. Amino acids: CAISGQEDQPQHF. This chain uses TRBV10-3 with TRBJ1-5, with D possibly TRBD1 on 6 matching bases. Trimming shortened V by 4 bases and J by 5 bases, and 9 bases separated the two germline ends. CDR1 is ENHRY, CDR2 SYGVKD, per germline. The CDR3 covers 13 residues.

The chain combines TRBV10-3 with TRBJ2-6; no clear D. V was clipped by 3 bases and J by 0 bases, with 9 bases between them. Per the germline V gene, CDR1 is ENHRY and CDR2 is SYGVKD. The CDR3 length is 16 residues. This CDR3 is CAISENSNSGANVLTF. The CDR3 DNA sequence: TGTGCCATCAGTGAAAATTCCAACTCTGGGGCCAACGTCCTGACTTTC.

The chain has TRBV6-1 and TRBJ1-4; 7 bases fit TRBD1. This CDR3 has 15 amino acids. V dropped 4 bases and J dropped 8; count of bases not matched to a gene: 10. Germline loops: CDR1 MNHNS, CDR2 SASEGT. CDR3 amino acids: CASSGRRVRGEKLFF. The CDR3, as DNA: TGTGCCAGCAGTGGGAGGCGGGTCAGGGGGGAAAAACTGTTTTTT.

J is TRBJ2-7 and V is TRBV5-1, with 7 positions matching TRBD1. The germline V gene has CDR1 SGHRS and CDR2 YFSETQ. V was pared by 1 base and J by 6 bases, with 1 base of the junction left unmatched. The CDR3 totals 12 residues. The CDR3 spells CASSLSGGEQYF. In DNA form, the CDR3 reads TGCGCCAGCAGCTTGTCAGGGGGCGAGCAGTACTTC. The full variable domain, rest sourced from reference TRBV5-1 and TRBJ2-7, is KAGVTQTPRYLIKTRGQQVTLSCSPISGHRSVSWYQQTPGQGLQFLFEYFSETQRNKGNFPGRFSGRQFSNSRSEMNVSTLELGDSALYLCASSLSGGEQYFGPGTRLTVT.

V usage is TRBV18 and J usage is TRBJ1-1; TRBD1 is a possible D gene (5 bases). CDR3 length: 17 amino acids. Germline CDR1 is KGHSH and CDR2 is LQKENI. Trimming left V 6 bases short and J 1 base short, with 21 bases between. The CDR3 protein is CASSRQGVQNENTEAFF. The CDR3 region has the DNA TGTGCCAGCTCGAGGCAGGGTGTACAAAACGAGAACACTGAAGCTTTCTTT.

The chain uses TRBV6-5 and TRBJ2-1; 12 bases match TRBD2. V shed 4 bases and J 8 bases; nucleotides not matched to a gene: 3. The CDR3 runs to 14 residues. The V gene's germline CDR1 is MNHEY and CDR2 SVGAGI. The CDR3 bases are TGTGCCAGCAGTTCTAGCGGGAGGGCCTATGAGCAGTTCTTC. It is translated as CASSSSGRAYEQFF.

The CDR3 loop reads CASSLASGLGQPQHF. The CDR3 DNA reads as TGTGCCAGCAGCTTAGCATCAGGGCTTGGACAGCCCCAGCATTTT. The chain combines TRBV11-2 with TRBJ1-5; D might be TRBD1 (5 bases). Trimming took off 1 base at V and 7 bases at J, with 14 bases between the two ends. This CDR3 region has 15 residues. The germline gives CDR1 SGHAT, CDR2 FQNNGV.

This chain joins TRBV6-5 and TRBJ1-6, with D possibly being TRBD1 (5 bases). This CDR3 contains 14 residues. Germline V lookup: CDR1 MNHEY, CDR2 SVGAGI. V was shortened by 5 bases and J by 10 bases, with 15 bases between the two germline ends. CDR3 bases: TGTGCCAGCAGTCCTTGGGGGGTAGGATCACCCCTCCACTTT. Protein sequence: CASSPWGVGSPLHF.

This chain uses TRBV2 with TRBJ1-4; unclear D gene. Trimming left V 7 bases short and J 0 bases short, with 9 bases between. Germline V gives CDR1 SNHLY, CDR2 FYNNEI. The CDR3 extends over 14 amino acids. In DNA, the CDR3 is TGTGCCAGCATTCTAGATGCAACTAATGAAAAACTGTTTTTT. Translated: CASILDATNEKLFF. The full variable domain, with the rest looked up from reference TRBV2 and TRBJ1-4, is EPEVTQTPSHQVTQMGQEVILRCVPISNHLYFYWYRQILGQKVEFLVSFYNNEISEKSEIFDDQFSVERPDGSNFTLKIRSTKLEDSAMYFCASILDATNEKLFFGSGTQLSVL.

The V call is TRBV13, the J call TRBJ2-3; possible D gene TRBD2, 6 bases. V was pared by 6 bases and J by 0 bases, with 16 bases between. CDR1 PRHDT and CDR2 FYEKMQ come from the germline V gene (reference sequence). The CDR3 runs to 16 residues. DNA for the CDR3: TGTGCCAGCAGGAGGGCGGGACTTCGAAGCACAGATACGCAGTATTTT. Translated, it gives CASRRAGLRSTDTQYF.

The chain links TRBV6-6 to TRBJ1-5; 9 bases align to TRBD1. The CDR3 is 13 amino acids. Per the germline V gene, CDR1 is MNHNY and CDR2 is SVGAGI (reference sequence). With 5 bases clipped from V and 5 bases from J, the junction kept 1 base outside the gene matches. CDR3 DNA: TGTGCCAGCAGTCGACAGGGGGATCAGCCCCAGCATTTT. Translation gives CASSRQGDQPQHF.

The V and J genes are TRBV12-5 and TRBJ2-4, with 8 bases aligning to TRBD1. CDR1 is LGHNT, CDR2 FRNRAP, per germline. V shed 1 base, J shed 7 bases, and the junction held 12 bases outside the gene matches. The CDR3 loop spans 17 amino acids. The chain's CDR3 is CASGLGAWTGFGNIQYF. DNA of the CDR3: TGTGCTAGTGGTTTGGGAGCTTGGACAGGGTTCGGGAACATTCAGTACTTC. The full variable domain, completed using reference TRBV12-5 and TRBJ2-4, is DARVTQTPRHKVTEMGQEVTMRCQPILGHNTVFWYRQTMMQGLELLAYFRNRAPLDDSGMPKDRFSAEMPDATLATLKIQPSEPRDSAVYFCASGLGAWTGFGNIQYFGAGTRLSVL.

The chain couples TRBV6-5 to TRBJ2-1; D ambiguous. This CDR3 region has 13 residues. The germline gives CDR1 MNHEY, CDR2 SVGAGI. V lost 6 bases and J lost 1, with 7 bases in between. The CDR3 sequence is CASSERSYNEQFF. The CDR3 nucleotides are TGTGCCAGCAGCGAACGGTCCTACAATGAGCAGTTCTTC.

The chain links TRBV15 to TRBJ1-1; TRBD1 is a possible D gene (5 bases). This CDR3 comprises 15 residues. Germline V gene lookup returns CDR1 LNHNV and CDR2 YYDKDF (reference sequence). V was cut by 0 bases and J by 6 bases, with 14 bases left in between. In DNA form, the CDR3 reads TGTGCCACCAGCAGAGATAGGGCAGGGAGGGCTGAAGCTTTCTTT. This codes for CATSRDRAGRAEAFF.

The chain uses TRBV4-1 and TRBJ2-7; D might be TRBD1 (6 bases). The CDR3 is 16 residues long. V was pared by 0 bases and J by 3 bases, with 15 bases between. CDR1 MGHRA and CDR2 YSYEKL come from the germline V gene. The CDR3 DNA reads as TGCGCCAGCAGCCAAGATAGCATGGACAGTTACTACGAGCAGTACTTC. This encodes CASSQDSMDSYYEQYF.

The rearrangement uses TRBV19 and TRBJ2-3; possible D gene TRBD1, 7 bases. Trimming took off 3 bases at V and 9 bases at J, with 22 bases between the two ends. This CDR3 comprises 16 residues. Germline V CDR1 and CDR2: LNHDA, SQIVND (reference sequence). CDR3 DNA sequence: TGTGCCAGTAGTATGCAGGGGGGTACGGTGAGTTCGACGCAGTATTTT. It encodes CASSMQGGTVSSTQYF. The full variable domain, its missing parts supplied by reference TRBV19 and TRBJ2-3, is DGGITQSPKYLFRKEGQNVTLSCEQNLNHDAMYWYRQDPGQGLRLIYYSQIVNDFQKGDIAEGYSVSREKKESFPLTVTSAQKNPTAFYLCASSMQGGTVSSTQYFGPGTRLTVL.

This sequence joins TRBV5-5 and TRBJ1-4; D unresolved. Deletions cut 1 base from V and 4 bases from J, with 5 bases between. Germline CDR1 and CDR2: SGHKS and YYEKEE (reference sequence). The CDR3 has 13 amino acids. In nucleotides, the CDR3 is TGTGCCAGCAGCTTGAGGAGTAATGAAAAACTGTTTTTT. Encoded protein: CASSLRSNEKLFF.

The V and J genes are TRBV4-1 and TRBJ2-7, with 11 positions matching TRBD1. V was clipped by 4 bases and J by 4 bases; unmatched bases: 3. The CDR3 length is 14 residues. Germline V lookup: CDR1 MGHRA, CDR2 YSYEKL. This chain's CDR3 is CASSLGQGGYEQYF. DNA for the CDR3: TGCGCCAGCAGCCTGGGACAGGGGGGTTACGAGCAGTACTTC.